Listed below are T cell receptor beta chains from one sample, sequenced in a study of cytomegalovirus exposure and HLA in healthy donors. The data were produced by immunoSEQ multiplex PCR, yet TCRdb's version contains in-frame clones alone and is incomplete. This sample yields about 130,000 clones, of which around four fifths are seen a single time; roughly 2% belongs to the top ten. Sequences were obtained from PBMCs. The receptors here all came from a woman aged 40 to 50 in good health and CMV-seropositive. Both conserved end residues are part of each CDR3. Fields, in order: clone size, D gene, J gene, V gene, CDR3 protein, CDR3 DNA. A D gene is named only where the DNA matches it firmly. Expanded clones get a size class; other rows say once, few or many, or leave the size out.

NA | NA | TRBJ1-5 | TRBV6-1 | CASREGGYGQPQHF | TGTGCCAGCAGAGAGGGGGGGTACGGTCAGCCCCAGCATTTT
NA | TRBD1 | TRBJ2-2 | TRBV5-1 | CASRTGDTGELFF | TGCGCCAGCCGGACAGGGGACACCGGGGAGCTGTTTTTT
NA | NA | TRBJ1-1 | TRBV28 | CASSLEGGFTQAFF | TGTGCCAGCAGTTTAGAGGGGGGGTTTACACAAGCTTTCTTT
NA | NA | TRBJ2-5 | TRBV7-9 | CASSLYTSRDQETQYF | TGTGCCAGCAGCTTATATACGTCGAGAGATCAAGAGACCCAGTACTTC
NA | NA | TRBJ1-1 | TRBV19 | CASSMRGIEAFF | TGTGCCAGTAGTATGAGAGGGATTGAAGCTTTCTTT
NA | NA | TRBJ2-7 | TRBV6-6 | CASSRGGTKVSYEQYF | TGTGCCAGCTCTAGGGGCGGGACCAAAGTCTCCTACGAGCAGTACTTC
NA | NA | TRBJ1-6 | TRBV30 | CAWETGYNSPLHF | TGTGCCTGGGAGACAGGCTATAATTCACCCCTCCACTTT
NA | NA | TRBJ2-1 | TRBV7-2 | CASSFRQGHEQFF | TGTGCCAGCAGCTTCCGCCAGGGGCATGAGCAGTTCTTC
NA | NA | TRBJ2-3 | TRBV9 | CASSVDWSTDTQYF | TGTGCCAGCAGCGTGGACTGGAGCACAGATACGCAGTATTTT
once | NA | TRBJ1-1 | TRBV30 | CAWTQGGTEAFF | TGTGCCTGGACACAGGGAGGGACTGAAGCTTTCTTT
NA | NA | TRBJ1-2 | TRBV28 | CASSLFADSRDYGYTF | TGTGCCAGCAGTTTATTTGCCGACTCCAGAGACTATGGCTACACCTTC
NA | TRBD2 | TRBJ2-3 | TRBV5-1 | CASSELAGTTDTQYF | TGCGCCAGCAGCGAACTAGCGGGAACCACAGATACGCAGTATTTT
NA | NA | TRBJ1-2 | TRBV6-5 | CASSYSRQGSGGYTF | TGTGCCAGCAGTTACTCTAGGCAGGGGTCGGGTGGCTACACCTTC
NA | NA | TRBJ1-6 | TRBV15 | CATSRVLGSSYNSPLHF | TGTGCCACCAGCAGAGTGTTGGGGAGCTCCTATAATTCACCCCTCCACTTT
NA | TRBD1 | TRBJ1-2 | TRBV6-5 | CASSRNDRGKGYTF | TGTGCCAGCAGCCGAAACGACAGGGGAAAGGGCTACACCTTC
NA | TRBD2 | TRBJ2-1 | TRBV19 | CASGGVAGGYYNEQFF | TGTGCCAGTGGAGGGGTGGCGGGGGGATACTACAATGAGCAGTTCTTC
few | TRBD2 | TRBJ2-1 | TRBV6-5 | CASRGLAHEQFF | TGTGCCAGCAGGGGACTAGCCCATGAGCAGTTCTTC
NA | TRBD2 | TRBJ2-3 | TRBV10-3 | CAISDSGTSGRARDTQYF | TGTGCCATCAGTGACTCCGGGACTAGCGGGAGGGCCCGAGATACGCAGTATTTT
NA | NA | TRBJ1-1 | TRBV7-2 | CASSLRSQGLGGKTEAFF | TGTGCCAGCAGCTTACGTTCGCAGGGACTAGGAGGGAAGACTGAAGCTTTCTTT
NA | TRBD1 | TRBJ1-5 | TRBV11-2 | CASSRDRGDQPQHF | TGTGCCAGCAGCCGGGACAGGGGTGATCAGCCCCAGCATTTT
few | TRBD1 | TRBJ1-1 | TRBV10-3 | CAISPETGAFWEAFF | TGTGCCATCAGCCCCGAGACAGGGGCTTTCTGGGAAGCTTTCTTT
NA | TRBD1 | TRBJ2-2 | TRBV19 | CASKRGGGNTGELFF | TGTGCCAGTAAACGAGGGGGCGGAAACACCGGGGAGCTGTTTTTT
NA | NA | TRBJ2-1 | TRBV11-3 | CASSRDSYNEQFF | TGTGCCAGCAGCCGCGACAGCTACAATGAGCAGTTCTTC
NA | NA | TRBJ1-2 | TRBV15 | CATSSYNGQRKGGYTF | TGTGCCACCAGCAGCTATAATGGACAGAGGAAGGGTGGCTACACCTTC
NA | TRBD1 | TRBJ2-3 | TRBV5-1 | CASSAGDRAFSWDTQYF | TGCGCCAGCAGCGCGGGGGACAGGGCGTTTTCGTGGGATACGCAGTATTTT
NA | NA | TRBJ1-6 | TRBV28 | CASSLAGSSYNSPLHF | TGTGCCAGCAGTTTGGCTGGGAGCTCCTATAATTCACCCCTCCACTTT
NA | TRBD1 | TRBJ1-3 | TRBV7-9 | CASSFGQGALNGNTIYF | TGTGCCAGCAGCTTTGGACAGGGCGCCTTGAATGGAAACACCATATATTTT
few | NA | TRBJ1-1 | TRBV9 | CASSVAISNTEAFF | TGTGCCAGCAGCGTAGCTATATCCAACACTGAAGCTTTCTTT
once | NA | TRBJ2-1 | TRBV15 | CATSRLRDSGEQFF | TGTGCCACCAGCAGACTCCGGGACTCCGGTGAGCAGTTCTTC
NA | TRBD1 | TRBJ1-2 | TRBV30 | CAWSRGAGGDGYTF | TGTGCCTGGAGTAGGGGGGCAGGGGGCGATGGCTACACCTTC
NA | TRBD2 | TRBJ2-5 | TRBV19 | CASSIAAGAETQYF | TGTGCCAGTAGTATAGCAGCGGGAGCAGAGACCCAGTACTTC
NA | TRBD1 | TRBJ2-1 | TRBV27 | CASSSSGTGINEQFF | TGTGCCAGCTCGAGCTCCGGGACAGGGATCAATGAGCAGTTCTTC
NA | NA | TRBJ2-3 | TRBV5-4 | CASSDRSRDGGTDTQYF | TGTGCCAGCAGCGATCGGAGCAGGGATGGGGGCACAGATACGCAGTATTTT
NA | TRBD2 | TRBJ2-5 | TRBV5-4 | CASSRRGSRPSGLETQYF | TGTGCCAGCAGCCGAAGAGGATCCCGGCCTAGCGGTTTAGAGACCCAGTACTTC
NA | TRBD1 | TRBJ2-1 | TRBV5-4 | CASSPSRAGGTDEQFF | TGTGCCAGCAGCCCCTCCCGAGCAGGGGGCACGGATGAGCAGTTCTTC
NA | NA | TRBJ1-1 | TRBV9 | CASSVGQGFTEAFF | TGTGCCAGCAGCGTAGGTCAGGGGTTCACTGAAGCTTTCTTT
NA | NA | TRBJ1-5 | TRBV7-2 | CASSVQGPPSNQPQHF | TGTGCCAGCAGCGTACAGGGTCCTCCCTCGAATCAGCCCCAGCATTTT
NA | NA | TRBJ1-3 | TRBV5-6 | CASSLAGVEGGAVYF | TGTGCCAGCAGCTTGGCGGGCGTCGAGGGTGGCGCCGTATATTTT
few | NA | TRBJ1-6 | TRBV2 | CASSDGGTLHF | TGTGCCAGCAGTGATGGAGGTACCCTCCACTTT
NA | NA | TRBJ2-1 | TRBV28 | CASSLPGIWDEQFF | TGTGCCAGCAGTTTGCCGGGGATATGGGATGAGCAGTTCTTC
NA | NA | TRBJ1-5 | TRBV30 | CAWSISGSSNQPQHF | TGTGCCTGGAGTATTTCCGGGAGTAGCAATCAGCCCCAGCATTTT
NA | NA | TRBJ2-7 | TRBV28 | CASSSRAGRGEEQYF | TGTGCCAGCAGTTCAAGAGCGGGAAGGGGGGAGGAGCAGTACTTC
few | NA | TRBJ1-1 | TRBV9 | CASSPRLWNTEAFF | TGTGCCAGCAGCCCTCGTCTATGGAACACTGAAGCTTTCTTT
few | TRBD1 | TRBJ2-5 | TRBV15 | CATSRGPGTVQETQYF | TGTGCCACCAGCAGGGGCCCTGGGACAGTCCAAGAGACCCAGTACTTC